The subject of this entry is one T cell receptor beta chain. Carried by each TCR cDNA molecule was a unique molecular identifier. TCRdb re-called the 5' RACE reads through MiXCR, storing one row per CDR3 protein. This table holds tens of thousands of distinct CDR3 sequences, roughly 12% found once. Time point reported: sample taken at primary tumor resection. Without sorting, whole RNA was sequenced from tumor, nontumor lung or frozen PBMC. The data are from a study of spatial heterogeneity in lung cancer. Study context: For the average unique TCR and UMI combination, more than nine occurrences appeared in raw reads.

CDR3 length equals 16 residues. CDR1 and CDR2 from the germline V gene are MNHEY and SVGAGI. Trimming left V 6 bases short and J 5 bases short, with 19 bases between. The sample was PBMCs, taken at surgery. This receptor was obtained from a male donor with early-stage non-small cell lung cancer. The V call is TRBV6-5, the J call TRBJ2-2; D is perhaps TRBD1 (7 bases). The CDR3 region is CASSRPRGENTGELFF. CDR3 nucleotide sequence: TGTGCCAGCAGCAGACCCAGGGGGGAAAATACCGGGGAGCTGTTTTTT.